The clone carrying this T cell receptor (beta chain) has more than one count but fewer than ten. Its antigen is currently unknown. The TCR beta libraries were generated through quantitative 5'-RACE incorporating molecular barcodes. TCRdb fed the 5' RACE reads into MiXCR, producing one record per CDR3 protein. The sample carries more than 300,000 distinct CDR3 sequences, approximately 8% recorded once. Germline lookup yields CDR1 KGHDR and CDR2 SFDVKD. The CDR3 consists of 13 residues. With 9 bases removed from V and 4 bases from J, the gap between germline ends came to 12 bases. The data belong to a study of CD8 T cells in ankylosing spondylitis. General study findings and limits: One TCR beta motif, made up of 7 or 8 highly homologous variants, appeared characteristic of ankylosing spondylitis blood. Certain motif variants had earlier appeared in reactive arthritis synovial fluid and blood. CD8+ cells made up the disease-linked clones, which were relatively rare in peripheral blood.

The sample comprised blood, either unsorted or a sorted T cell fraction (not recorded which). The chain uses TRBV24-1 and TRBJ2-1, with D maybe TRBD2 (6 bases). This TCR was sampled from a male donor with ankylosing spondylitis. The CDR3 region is CATDDRGYNEQFF. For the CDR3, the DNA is TGTGCCACCGACGACCGGGGGTACAATGAGCAGTTCTTC.